The clone carrying this T cell receptor beta chain appeared many times. RNA transcripts were the template for amplifying TCR beta CDR3 regions. RT-PCR in the first round (using the HTBI primer set) targeted the TCR CDR3. MiXCR was run by TCRdb on the multiplex PCR reads, yielding one entry per CDR3 protein. Of a few hundred thousand distinct CDR3 sequences listed, just under 15% are singletons. This entry comes from a study of T cells in Graves' hyperthyroidism and ophthalmopathy. In the study overall: The blood sample was taken at first diagnosis, before treatment began.

A patient was excluded if there was uncontrolled infection, other autoimmune disease, pregnancy or lactation. Clinical symptoms, serum thyroxine, TRAb, thyroid ultrasound and orbital computed tomography established diagnosis. The PBMCs were sourced from fresh peripheral blood (about 9.7 ml). This clonotype originated in a young woman with Graves' hyperthyroidism. Sample: blood.

The CDR3 DNA is TGCAGTGCTAGTAAGCCCCCTACGAACACTGAAGCTTTCTTT. This encodes CSASKPPTNTEAFF. This chain uses TRBV20-1 with TRBJ1-1, with no clear D. CDR1 is DFQATT, CDR2 SNEGSKA, per germline (reference sequence). The CDR3 is 14 residues long. The V end was cut by 3 bases, the J end by 1 base, with 12 bases between.